Below, 3 T cell receptor beta chains from the same sample are listed, as sequenced in a study of OX40 agonist ivuxolimab in advanced cancers. Method: immunoSEQ multiplex PCR; TCRdb's copy keeps in-frame clones and lacks some. The repertoire holds about 90,000 clones, with roughly nine tenths as singletons. The starting material was CD4+ or CD8+ T cells sorted from blood, obtained in a trial of the OX40 agonist ivuxolimab. The receptors originated from an adult with an advanced solid tumor such as melanoma, head and neck, liver or kidney cancer.

The chain recombines TRBV27 with TRBJ2-5; TRBD2 matches at 9 bases. CDR1 is MNHEY and CDR2 is SMNVEV in the germline V gene (reference sequence). The CDR3 spans 16 residues. V dropped 5 bases and J dropped 5; count of bases not matched to a gene: 12. The CDR3 region has the DNA TGTGCCAGCAGTCTGACCCTGGCGGGAGGGAGGGAGACCCAGTACTTC. Translated, it gives CASSLTLAGGRETQYF.

The chain has TRBV7-9 and TRBJ1-3; 8 bases fit TRBD1. With 4 bases clipped from V and 4 bases from J, the junction kept 9 bases outside the gene matches. CDR1 is SEHNR, CDR2 FQNEAQ, per germline (reference sequence). The CDR3 extends over 16 amino acids. This CDR3 reads CASSSGQGASGNTIYF. The CDR3 region has the DNA TGTGCCAGCAGCTCCGGCCAGGGGGCGTCGGGAAACACCATATATTTT.

This clone was recorded only once. The V call is TRBV6-5, the J call TRBJ1-1; D is perhaps TRBD1 (5 bases). The ends were cut back, 3 bases at V and 4 bases at J, with 15 bases in the middle. Germline V CDR1 and CDR2: MNHEY, SVGAGI. The CDR3 consists of 15 residues. CDR3 protein: CASSYDPMRGTEAFF. In DNA form, the CDR3 reads TGTGCCAGCAGTTATGACCCCATGAGGGGCACTGAAGCTTTCTTT.